The 26 T cell receptor beta chains given below trace back to one sample, sequenced in a study of Ad26.COV2.S vaccination and SARS-CoV-2 variants. Treatment reported: roughly 18 received Ad26.COV2.S at low or high dose, single or two shots; 5 received placebo; per-sample allocation not given. At day 63 after the first vaccine or placebo injection, samples were drawn. The protocol was immunoSEQ multiplex PCR, while the TCRdb copy is restricted to in-frame clones and leaves out a portion. The table lists some 250,000 clones, approximately 88% of them singletons, with 9.5% to 12% in the top ten. The sample here was peripheral blood, taken in a trial of Ad26.COV2.S vaccine versus placebo. The receptors here all came from a person aged 18-65 years who received the Ad26.COV2.S COVID-19 vaccine or a placebo.

The chain links TRBV28 to TRBJ1-2, with D perhaps matching TRBD1 (5 bases). V lost 5 bases to trimming and J lost 4 bases, with 8 bases between them. Germline values: CDR1 MDHEN, CDR2 SYDVKM. This CDR3 region has 12 residues. This chain's CDR3 is CASSLGPYGYTF. CDR3 DNA sequence: TGTGCCAGCAGTCTGGGGCCCTATGGCTACACCTTC.

This clone has only one observation. V and J are TRBV28 and TRBJ1-4; possible D gene TRBD1, 5 bases. Trimming removed 3 bases at V and 8 bases at J, with 13 bases between. This CDR3 is 14 amino acids long. The V gene's germline CDR1 is MDHEN and CDR2 SYDVKM. The CDR3, as DNA: TGTGCCAGCAGTTTGATCGGGCGGGGGGAAAAACTGTTTTTT. Its protein is CASSLIGRGEKLFF.

V is TRBV19 and J is TRBJ2-5, with 11 bases lining up with TRBD1. Germline loops: CDR1 LNHDA, CDR2 SQIVND (reference sequence). Unmatched junction bases numbered 9, after V lost 5 bases and J lost 4 bases. This CDR3 has 16 amino acids. Written as DNA, the CDR3 is TGTGCCAGTAGTCCTGCCCGGGACAGGGGGATAGAGACCCAGTACTTC. This gives the protein CASSPARDRGIETQYF. The full variable domain, its missing parts supplied by reference TRBV19 and TRBJ2-5, is DGGITQSPKYLFRKEGQNVTLSCEQNLNHDAMYWYRQDPGQGLRLIYYSQIVNDFQKGDIAEGYSVSREKKESFPLTVTSAQKNPTAFYLCASSPARDRGIETQYFGPGTRLLVL.

The V gene is TRBV19, the J gene TRBJ2-6; tentative D call: TRBD1 (6 bases). The CDR3 runs 17 residues. Deletions cut 10 bases from V and 0 bases from J, with 19 bases between. Germline-derived CDR1 and CDR2 are LNHDA and SQIVND (reference sequence). The CDR3 region has the DNA TGTGCCACCTCGCGACCTACAGGGATCTCTGGGGCCAACGTCCTGACTTTC. Translating it yields CATSRPTGISGANVLTF. Filled out from reference TRBV19 and TRBJ2-6, the complete variable domain reads DGGITQSPKYLFRKEGQNVTLSCEQNLNHDAMYWYRQDPGQGLRLIYYSQIVNDFQKGDIAEGYSVSREKKESFPLTVTSAQKNPTAFYLCATSRPTGISGANVLTFGAGSRLTVL.

V is TRBV5-1 and J is TRBJ2-1; D is ambiguous. This CDR3 is 14 amino acids long. Germline CDR1 and CDR2: SGHRS and YFSETQ. V lost 4 bases and J 7 bases, leaving 15 bases between the germline ends. The CDR3 is CASSATDVRNEQFF. The CDR3 coding sequence is TGCGCCAGCAGCGCGACGGACGTTAGGAATGAGCAGTTCTTC.

This clone was seen a single time. This chain uses TRBV19 with TRBJ2-1, with 9 nucleotides matching TRBD1. Looked up from germline, CDR1 is LNHDA and CDR2 is SQIVND (reference sequence). Trimming took 4 bases from V and 7 from J; bases not matched to a gene: 8. This CDR3 comprises 15 residues. Here the CDR3 DNA reads TGTGCCAGTAGTAGCGGAGGGACAGGGAGGAATGAGCAGTTCTTC. It specifies CASSSGGTGRNEQFF.

V usage is TRBV7-9 and J usage is TRBJ2-3; D not certain. The CDR3 sequence is 16 residues long. V dropped 1 base and J dropped 5 bases, with 16 bases sitting between them. The germline V gene encodes CDR1 SEHNR and CDR2 FQNEAQ (reference sequence). The CDR3 DNA reads as TGTGCCAGCAGCTTAGGTGGCCGTAGATTACGAGATACGCAGTATTTT. Its protein product is CASSLGGRRLRDTQYF.

This clone was observed once. The chain combines TRBV5-6 with TRBJ2-7, with a weak D call TRBD1 (5 bases). Germline-derived CDR1 and CDR2 are SGHDT and YYEEEE. V lost 0 bases and J 4 bases, leaving 11 bases between the germline ends. The CDR3 is 14 residues long. CDR3 sequence: CASSLGPDRYEQYF. The DNA for the CDR3 is TGTGCCAGCAGCTTGGGCCCCGACAGATACGAGCAGTACTTC.

The chain is built from TRBV24-1 and TRBJ2-1, with 12 bases aligning to TRBD2. The germline V gene has CDR1 KGHDR and CDR2 SFDVKD. J lost 4 bases, V lost 4 bases, and 7 bases had no gene match. This CDR3 contains 17 residues. The chain's CDR3 is CATSEAPGLAGYNEQFF. CDR3 DNA: TGTGCCACCAGTGAAGCCCCGGGACTAGCGGGTTACAATGAGCAGTTCTTC.

The J gene is TRBJ2-2, the V gene TRBV28; D is possibly TRBD1 (6 bases). Trimming took 3 bases from V and 6 from J, leaving 11 bases between them. This CDR3 has 14 amino acids. Germline CDR1 and CDR2: MDHEN and SYDVKM. This CDR3 reads CASSLRGGSGELFF. The CDR3 DNA reads as TGTGCCAGCAGTTTGAGAGGGGGTTCCGGGGAGCTGTTTTTT.

The J gene is TRBJ1-1, the V gene TRBV5-4, with D possibly matching TRBD1 (5 bases). The CDR3 loop spans 14 amino acids. The V gene's germline CDR1 is SGHNT and CDR2 YYREEE (reference sequence). V lost 4 bases and J 1 base, leaving 11 bases between the germline ends. DNA of the CDR3: TGTGCCAGCAGCATGGGACGGGGGAACACTGAAGCTTTCTTT. It encodes CASSMGRGNTEAFF.

This sequence joins TRBV5-1 and TRBJ1-5; D may be TRBD1 (6 bases). Per germline, CDR1 SGHRS and CDR2 YFSETQ. This CDR3 has 15 residues. The V and J ends lost 0 bases and 4 bases respectively, with 11 bases between them. CDR3 amino acids: CASSLAPDRNQPQHF. CDR3 DNA sequence: TGCGCCAGCAGCTTGGCCCCCGACAGGAATCAGCCCCAGCATTTT.

This chain links TRBV28 with TRBJ1-2, with D perhaps TRBD1 (6 bases). Germline CDR1 and CDR2: MDHEN and SYDVKM. The CDR3 totals 13 residues. The V gene lost 2 bases and the J gene lost 4 bases, with 8 bases spanning the gap. CDR3 nucleotides: TGTGCCAGCAGTTTAGGGGGGGCCTATGGCTACACCTTC. Translated: CASSLGGAYGYTF.

This clone is a singleton in its sample. The chain employs TRBV19 and TRBJ1-6; 9 nucleotides align to TRBD1. Trimming took 0 bases from V and 7 from J; bases not matched to a gene: 4. CDR3 size: 16 residues. Germline CDR1 reads LNHDA; CDR2 reads SQIVND (reference sequence). The CDR3 DNA reads as TGTGCCAGTAGTATAGATAGAGGACAGGGGAATTCACCCCTCCACTTT. This sequence encodes CASSIDRGQGNSPLHF. The full variable domain, with the rest looked up from reference TRBV19 and TRBJ1-6, is DGGITQSPKYLFRKEGQNVTLSCEQNLNHDAMYWYRQDPGQGLRLIYYSQIVNDFQKGDIAEGYSVSREKKESFPLTVTSAQKNPTAFYLCASSIDRGQGNSPLHFGNGTRLTVT.

This chain uses TRBV30 with TRBJ1-4; 8 positions match TRBD1. This CDR3 spans 14 amino acids. Per germline, CDR1 GTSNPN and CDR2 SVGIG (reference sequence). V gave up 0 bases and J gave up 8 bases; unmatched junction bases: 5. CDR3 nucleotide sequence: TGTGCCTGGAGTGTTGGGACAGGAAGGGAAAAACTGTTTTTT. Residues: CAWSVGTGREKLFF.

V usage is TRBV15 and J usage is TRBJ1-3, with D hard to call. CDR1 and CDR2 (germline): LNHNV, YYDKDF (reference sequence). This CDR3 has 13 residues. The V end lost 1 base, the J end lost 0 bases, and 1 base lay between the germline ends. The CDR3 DNA reads TGTGCCACCAGCAGAGGCTCTGGAAACACCATATATTTT. Translation: CATSRGSGNTIYF.

V gene TRBV27 combines with J gene TRBJ2-1, with 10 nucleotides matching TRBD2. The CDR3 has 15 residues. CDR1 and CDR2 from the germline V gene are MNHEY and SMNVEV (reference sequence). V gave up 6 bases and J gave up 9 bases; unmatched junction bases: 11. CDR3 residues: CASRILAGIAAEQFF. CDR3 nucleotides: TGTGCCAGCAGGATACTAGCGGGAATCGCCGCTGAGCAGTTCTTC.

This chain uses TRBV19 with TRBJ1-2; a weak D match, TRBD1 (5 bases). The CDR3 is 12 residues long. CDR1 is LNHDA and CDR2 is SQIVND in the germline V gene (reference sequence). Trimming pared 9 bases from V and 5 bases from J, leaving 13 bases between. CDR3 region: CASFIPGYGYTF. CDR3 in DNA: TGTGCCAGCTTCATTCCAGGGTATGGCTACACCTTC.

The CDR3 DNA reads TGTGCCAGCTCGGGACAGGGAGACACCGGGGAGCTGTTTTTT. Translated, it gives CASSGQGDTGELFF. The V call is TRBV18, the J call TRBJ2-2, with 9 nucleotides matching TRBD1. CDR1 is KGHSH, CDR2 LQKENI, per germline. This CDR3 is 14 amino acids long. V shed 6 bases, J shed 3 bases, and the junction held 2 bases outside the gene matches.

This chain uses TRBV28 with TRBJ1-5, with 10 nucleotides matching TRBD1. Germline V gene lookup returns CDR1 MDHEN and CDR2 SYDVKM. After removal of 6 bases from V and 4 bases from J, the junction contained 9 bases not matched to a gene. The CDR3 is made up of 16 amino acids. The CDR3 loop reads CASSTSDRGGNQPQHF. The CDR3, as DNA: TGTGCCAGCAGCACCTCGGACAGGGGGGGAAATCAGCCCCAGCATTTT.

V usage is TRBV7-9 and J usage is TRBJ1-5, with 7 bases matching TRBD1. V lost 5 bases, J lost 1 base, and 8 bases stayed unmatched. The CDR3 contains 16 residues. In germline, CDR1 is SEHNR, CDR2 FQNEAQ (reference sequence). The CDR3, as DNA: TGTGCCAGCAGCCAAGAGACAGGGTTGAGCAATCAGCCCCAGCATTTT. Translation gives CASSQETGLSNQPQHF. Drawing the rest from reference TRBV7-9 and TRBJ1-5, the complete variable domain is DTGVSQNPRHKITKRGQNVTFRCDPISEHNRLYWYRQTLGQGPEFLTYFQNEAQLEKSRLLSDRFSAERPKGSFSTLEIQRTEQGDSAMYLCASSQETGLSNQPQHFGDGTRLSIL.

This chain links TRBV9 with TRBJ2-7; TRBD1 aligns across 8 bases. Germline V gene sequence: CDR1 SGDLS, CDR2 YYNGEE. V lost 2 bases to trimming and J lost 0 bases; unmatched junction nucleotides: 4. This CDR3 has 15 amino acids. In nucleotides, the CDR3 is TGTGCCAGCAGCGTCGGACAGGGCCCCTCCTACGAGCAGTACTTC. Translated, it gives CASSVGQGPSYEQYF.

The chain employs TRBV4-3 and TRBJ2-5; 8 bases line up with TRBD1. Germline loops: CDR1 LGHNA, CDR2 YSLEER. The CDR3 contains 14 residues. The V and J ends lost 4 bases and 3 bases, in that order; junction bases with no gene match: 4. DNA for the CDR3: TGCGCCAGCAGCCCAGGGGGCCCAGAAGAGACCCAGTACTTC. It codes for CASSPGGPEETQYF.

This clone came up a few times. The chain recombines TRBV24-1 with TRBJ1-1; D is perhaps TRBD1 (6 bases). Germline CDR1 is KGHDR and CDR2 is SFDVKD. V lost 2 bases, J lost 8 bases, and 11 bases lay in between. This CDR3 region has 13 residues. The CDR3 region has the DNA TGTGCCACCAGTGATTCCCTCGGACAGGAAGCTTTCTTT. The encoded protein is CATSDSLGQEAFF.

The chain combines TRBV5-4 with TRBJ1-6; 10 positions match TRBD1. Germline assignment: CDR1 SGHNT and CDR2 YYREEE (reference sequence). The junction had 4 bases not matched to a gene; V was cut back by 2 bases and J by 8 bases. This CDR3 has 15 residues. DNA of the CDR3: TGTGCCAGCAGCTTCCGGGACAGGGGAGATTCACCCCTCCACTTT. This codes for CASSFRDRGDSPLHF.

The gene calls are TRBV4-1 and TRBJ1-4; no clear D. CDR1 and CDR2 from the germline V gene are MGHRA and YSYEKL. The length of the CDR3 is 16 residues. Trimming took 1 base from V and 7 from J, leaving 16 bases between them. The CDR3 sequence is CASSQVFRQVGEKLFF. CDR3 nucleotides: TGCGCCAGCAGCCAAGTATTTCGGCAGGTTGGTGAAAAACTGTTTTTT.